A selection of T cell receptor beta chains follows, all from one sample in a study of T cell repertoires in cytomegalovirus infection. The antigens for these receptors are not known. MiXCR, run by TCRdb on the reads, gives a single entry per CDR3 protein. The sample yields approximately 110,000 distinct CDR3 sequences, under 50% seen once. The sample in question was CD8+ T cells from cultured PBMCs, obtained from culture after CMV antigen stimulation. The source is a human donor in good health (CMV status not recorded). Some clones in this sample may be carry-over from other donors' samples. Both conserved end residues are part of each CDR3. Each record gives: J gene, clone size, D gene, V gene, CDR3 protein, CDR3 DNA. The D gene is left open where the match is weak. Only part of the rows carry a size: once, few, many, or a class if the clone is expanded.

>TRBJ2-1|many|-|TRBV7-2
CASSFRLYNEQFF
TGTGCCAGCAGCTTCCGACTGTACAATGAGCAGTTCTTC
>TRBJ1-5|-|-|TRBV12-3/TRBV12-4
CASNQIGPNQPQHF
TGTGCCAGCAATCAAATAGGGCCTAATCAGCCCCAGCATTTT
>TRBJ1-4|many|TRBD1|TRBV2
CASSDQGAVGLFF
TGTGCCAGCAGTGACCAGGGGGCAGTAGGACTGTTTTTT
>TRBJ1-5|-|TRBD1|TRBV12-3/TRBV12-4
CASMAGGLQPQHF
TGTGCCAGCATGGCAGGGGGCCTGCAGCCCCAGCATTTT
>TRBJ1-1|few|-|TRBV9
CASSVELGAPEAFF
TGTGCCAGCAGCGTTGAATTGGGAGCCCCGGAAGCTTTCTTT
>TRBJ2-1|few|-|TRBV12-3/TRBV12-4
CASSLVPGDPYNEQFF
TGTGCCAGCAGTTTAGTGCCAGGGGACCCTTACAATGAGCAGTTCTTC
>TRBJ2-3|-|TRBD1|TRBV5-5
CASSNGQGEDTQYF
TGTGCCAGCAGCAACGGACAGGGTGAAGATACGCAGTATTTT
>TRBJ2-2|once|TRBD2|TRBV20-1
CSAGESGLAGSGELFF
TGCAGTGCTGGAGAATCGGGACTAGCCGGCTCCGGGGAGCTGTTTTTT
>TRBJ1-1|-|TRBD1|TRBV7-4
CVSSRIQGLVEAFF
TGTGTCAGCAGCCGAATACAGGGGCTCGTGGAAGCTTTCTTT
>TRBJ2-1|many|-|TRBV7-8
CASSFSGSNEQFF
TGTGCCAGCAGCTTCTCTGGGAGCAATGAGCAGTTCTTC
>TRBJ2-1|-|TRBD2|TRBV5-4
CASSLVPLAGENEQFF
TGTGCCAGCAGCTTGGTCCCTCTAGCGGGGGAGAATGAGCAGTTCTTC
>TRBJ2-3|once|TRBD2|TRBV2
CASSEALQGTSYTDTQYF
TGTGCCAGCAGTGAAGCGCTTCAGGGGACTAGTTACACAGATACGCAGTATTTT
>TRBJ2-5|few|TRBD1|TRBV6-1
CASSPWDRGRQETQYF
TGTGCCAGCAGCCCCTGGGACAGGGGGAGACAAGAGACCCAGTACTTC
>TRBJ2-6|-|TRBD1|TRBV4-1
CASSPYQGAGANVLTF
TGCGCCAGCAGCCCCTACCAGGGGGCTGGGGCCAACGTCCTGACTTTC
>TRBJ2-3|few|-|TRBV20-1
CSARSAQFGLDTQYF
TGCAGTGCTAGATCGGCTCAGTTTGGGCTGGATACGCAGTATTTT
>TRBJ1-1|few|-|TRBV25-1
CASSESRERTEAFF
TGTGCCAGCAGTGAATCGAGGGAACGGACTGAAGCTTTCTTT
>TRBJ1-1|-|TRBD1|TRBV6-2/TRBV6-3
CASSTQPMTGEIEAFF
TGTGCCAGCAGTACCCAACCCATGACAGGGGAGATCGAAGCTTTCTTT
>TRBJ2-7|few|TRBD1|TRBV6-5
CASREGGTGVYEQYF
TGTGCCAGCAGGGAAGGCGGGACAGGGGTCTACGAGCAGTACTTC
>TRBJ1-1|few|-|TRBV7-2
CASSLSRQNTEAFF
TGTGCCAGCAGCTTATCTAGGCAGAACACTGAAGCTTTCTTT
>TRBJ1-2|few|-|TRBV4-1
CASSQIGGANYGYTF
TGCGCCAGCAGCCAGATCGGGGGCGCGAACTATGGCTACACCTTC
>TRBJ2-1|few|TRBD1|TRBV12-3/TRBV12-4
CASSLGISYRGHNEQFF
TGTGCCAGCAGTTTAGGCATTTCTTACAGGGGGCACAATGAGCAGTTCTTC
>TRBJ2-6|few|-|TRBV7-8
CAARGALAGANVLTF
TGTGCTGCCCGGGGGGCGTTGGCTGGGGCCAACGTCCTGACTTTC
>TRBJ2-5|few|-|TRBV20-1
CSASWAPETQYF
TGCAGTGCTAGCTGGGCCCCAGAGACCCAGTACTTC
>TRBJ2-3|few|-|TRBV7-2
CASSLFNGVPTDTQYF
TGTGCCAGCAGCTTATTTAATGGGGTTCCCACAGATACGCAGTATTTT
>TRBJ2-2|-|-|TRBV23-1
CAGRYRAHPNETGELFF
TGCGCCGGGAGGTACAGGGCCCACCCAAATGAAACCGGGGAGCTGTTTTTT
>TRBJ1-3|few|TRBD1|TRBV14
CASSPPDRGYSGNTIYF
TGTGCCAGCAGCCCACCGGACAGGGGTTACTCTGGAAACACCATATATTTT
>TRBJ1-2|few|-|TRBV28
CASSHASTVLTSYYTF
TGTGCCAGCAGTCATGCCTCCACGGTCCTAACTAGTTACTACACCTTC
>TRBJ1-2|few|-|TRBV2
CASSDPKDYGYTF
TGTGCCAGCAGCGACCCGAAGGACTATGGCTACACCTTC
>TRBJ2-7|-|TRBD1|TRBV4-2
CASSQEGAGGFYEQYF
TGTGCCAGCAGCCAAGAGGGGGCAGGGGGCTTCTACGAGCAGTACTTC
>TRBJ1-2|-|-|TRBV9
CASSVAQAGGYTF
TGTGCCAGCAGCGTAGCACAGGCGGGTGGCTACACCTTC
>TRBJ1-3|few|TRBD1|TRBV27
CASSTGGPGNTIYF
TGTGCCAGTTCGACAGGGGGTCCTGGAAACACCATATATTTT